This TCR beta chain was captured in a study of shared clonotypes between healthy human individuals. The table came from immunoSEQ multiplex PCR; TCRdb's copy has only in-frame clones and leaves some out. The sample comprises approximately 1.9 million clones, roughly 93% of which are singletons, and 1.5% to 2% rests with the top ten. CDR1 is MNHNY and CDR2 is SVGAGI in the germline V gene (reference sequence). The CDR3 consists of 13 residues. Trimming stripped 6 bases from V and 3 bases from J, with 9 bases between. CD8 cells regarded as naive lacked CD45RO, were positively chosen for CCR7, and omitted terminally differentiated effector memory CD45RA+ cells.

The sequencing sample was made of naive CD8+ T cells from PBMCs. This clonotype was obtained from a man aged 18-30 years in good health. Some clones in this sample may be carry-over from other donors' samples. The gene calls are TRBV6-6 and TRBJ1-5; D uncertain. CDR3 protein: CASRLGFNQPQHF. As DNA, the CDR3 is TGTGCCAGCAGATTAGGATTCAATCAGCCCCAGCATTTT.